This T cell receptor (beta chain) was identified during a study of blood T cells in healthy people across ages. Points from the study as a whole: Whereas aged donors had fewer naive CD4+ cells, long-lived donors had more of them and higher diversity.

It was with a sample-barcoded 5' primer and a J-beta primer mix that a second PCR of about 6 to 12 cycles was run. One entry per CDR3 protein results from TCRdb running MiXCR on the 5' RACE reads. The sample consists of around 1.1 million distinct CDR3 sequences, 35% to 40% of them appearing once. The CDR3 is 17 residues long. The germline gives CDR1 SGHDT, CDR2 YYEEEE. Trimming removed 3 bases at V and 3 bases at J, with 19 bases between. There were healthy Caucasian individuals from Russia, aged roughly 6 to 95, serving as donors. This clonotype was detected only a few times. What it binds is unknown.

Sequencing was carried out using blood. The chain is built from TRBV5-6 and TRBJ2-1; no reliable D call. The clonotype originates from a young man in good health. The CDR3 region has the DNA TGTGCCAGCAGCTCCCCCCCGGGCACCCAGAACTACAATGAGCAGTTCTTC. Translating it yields CASSSPPGTQNYNEQFF.